This passage covers 26 T cell receptor beta chains from one sample sequenced in a study of tumor-infiltrating lymphocytes in primary liver carcinoma. The investigators made TCR beta cDNA from 400 to 550 ng total RNA, using a constant-region primer. Sequencing libraries for TCR beta derived from three nested multiplex PCR rounds that used slightly modified ARM-PCR. TRBV1-TRBV30 forward primers and a C-beta reverse primer were used in the first two PCR rounds, which each ran for about 10 cycles. Using its own MiXCR run on the multiplex PCR reads, TCRdb lists one record per CDR3 protein. This table has fewer than 400,000 distinct CDR3 sequences, 50% to 70% appearing once. Unsorted whole blood yielded blood RNA, and germline DNA was extracted as well. Sequenced input: peripheral blood. The receptors originated from a man aged 35 to 55 with primary liver carcinoma and hepatitis B virus infection.

The V call is TRBV4-1, the J call TRBJ1-2, with D possibly being TRBD1 (5 bases). Trimming took off 5 bases at V and 8 bases at J, with 18 bases between the two ends. Germline CDR1 reads MGHRA; CDR2 reads YSYEKL. The CDR3 runs 14 residues. The CDR3: CASSSSVRAGGYTF. CDR3 DNA: TGCGCCAGCAGCTCATCGGTCAGGGCGGGGGGCTACACCTTC.

This clonotype has a count of ten or more. This rearrangement joins TRBV10-2 to TRBJ2-1, with a possible D match to TRBD2 (6 bases). Germline CDR1 reads WSHSY; CDR2 reads SAAADI. The V end was cut by 10 bases, the J end by 4 bases, with 20 bases between. This CDR3 region has 15 residues. CDR3 in DNA: TGCGCCACCTTTAAAGCGGGCTTCAAGTACAATGAGCAGTTCTTC. Protein product: CATFKAGFKYNEQFF.

In regard to this clonotype: One end of the junction does not line up with germline, which may come from a read error. The chain recombines TRBV29-1 with TRBJ2-1; 7 bases are a match to TRBD1. CDR3 size: 12 residues. CDR1 and CDR2 from the germline V gene are SQVTM and ANQGSEA. Here the CDR3 reads CSPMRGLNEPFF. The DNA of the CDR3 is TGCAGCCCTATGAGGGGGCTTAATGAGCCGTTCTTC.

As concerns this clonotype: The junction and the germline gene differ at one end; a read error may be behind it. This chain uses TRBV5-6 with TRBJ1-1; perhaps TRBD1 as D (5 bases). The CDR3 totals 15 residues. Germline V gene data show CDR1 as SGHDT and CDR2 as YYEEEE. In DNA, the CDR3 is TGTGCCAGCAGCTTAGGGGTTACCCTGAACAGTGAAGCTTTCTTT. Translating it yields CASSLGVTLNSEAFF.

This clonotype was seen at least ten times. The chain couples TRBV5-6 to TRBJ2-5; D is unresolved. The germline gives CDR1 SGHDT, CDR2 YYEEEE. Trimming cost V 4 bases and J 5 bases, with 9 bases left between them. The CDR3 length is 12 residues. Written as DNA, the CDR3 is TGTGCCAGCAGCCCCTATCACGAGACCCAGTACTTC. Protein product: CASSPYHETQYF.

This clonotype was seen a few times. V is TRBV29-1 and J is TRBJ2-1; D is unresolved. V was shortened by 2 bases and J by 0 bases, with 8 bases between the two germline ends. The CDR3 spans 14 residues. CDR1 SQVTM and CDR2 ANQGSEA come from the germline V gene. The CDR3 sequence: CSVETWISYNEQFF. DNA for the CDR3: TGCAGCGTTGAAACATGGATCTCCTACAATGAGCAGTTCTTC.

This clonotype was detected once. This may come from a read error, since a much larger clone is one base off. The chain recombines TRBV6-6 with TRBJ2-7; 9 bases agree with TRBD1. Germline CDR1 and CDR2: MNHNY and SVGAGI (reference sequence). This CDR3 region has 14 residues. CDR3 in DNA: TGTGCCAGCAGACCGGGACAGGGAGTCTACAAGCAGTACTTC. Its translation: CASRPGQGVYKQYF.

The table lists this clonotype with many counts. This rearrangement joins TRBV29-1 to TRBJ2-5; either TRBD1 or TRBD2 may supply D (5 bases each). CDR1 is SQVTM and CDR2 is ANQGSEA in the germline V gene. This CDR3 region has 13 residues. Trimming pared 6 bases from V and 4 bases from J, leaving 15 bases between. CDR3 coding DNA: TGCAGCGTCTCCCAGGGACCGATAGAGACCCAGTACTTC. It is translated as CSVSQGPIETQYF.

V and J are TRBV28 and TRBJ2-5; D not certain. Germline V gene data show CDR1 as MDHEN and CDR2 as SYDVKM. This CDR3 contains 12 residues. The V gene lost 5 bases and the J gene lost 5 bases, with 9 bases spanning the gap. Here the CDR3 DNA reads TGTGCCAGCAGTCGCTCCCTGGAGACCCAGTACTTC. It is translated as CASSRSLETQYF.

This clonotype was picked up many times. V and J are TRBV4-1 and TRBJ1-1; TRBD1 aligns across 7 bases. CDR1 is MGHRA, CDR2 YSYEKL, per germline. The V and J ends lost 6 bases and 3 bases, in that order; junction bases with no gene match: 16. The CDR3 spans 17 residues. This CDR3 is CASSLRGQGVGDTEAFF. The DNA of the CDR3 is TGCGCCAGCAGTTTAAGAGGGCAGGGGGTGGGGGACACTGAAGCTTTCTTT.

The rearrangement joins TRBV11-2 to TRBJ1-1; TRBD1 is a possible D gene (5 bases). The CDR3 spans 15 residues. The germline V gene encodes CDR1 SGHAT and CDR2 FQNNGV. V lost 4 bases and J 4 bases, leaving 16 bases between the germline ends. The DNA for the CDR3 is TGTGCCAGCAGCTCTAGGACACGGAGTTTCACTGAAGCTTTCTTT. This codes for CASSSRTRSFTEAFF.

The J gene is TRBJ1-5, the V gene TRBV28; tentative D call: TRBD1 (5 bases). V lost 2 bases and J lost 2, with 16 bases in between. CDR3 length equals 17 residues. Germline V lookup: CDR1 MDHEN, CDR2 SYDVKM. CDR3 coding DNA: TGTGCCAGCAGTTTAATGGGACGCGGGAGGGGCAATCAGCCCCAGCATTTT. It specifies CASSLMGRGRGNQPQHF.

As regards this clonotype: One end of the junction does not line up with germline, which may come from a read error. This chain connects TRBV6-5 to TRBJ1-1; D is perhaps TRBD1 (6 bases). CDR1 and CDR2 (germline): MNHEY, SVGAGI. The CDR3 contains 12 residues. The CDR3 region has the DNA TGTGACAGCAGCTACGTAGGGGGTGCGGCTTTCTTT. This translates into CDSSYVGGAAFF.

This clonotype was seen ten or more times. The rearrangement uses TRBV6-2 or TRBV6-3 and TRBJ2-7; no clear D gene. Deletions cut 10 bases from V and 5 bases from J, with 12 bases between. From germline, CDR1 is MNHEY and CDR2 SVGEGT. This CDR3 has 11 amino acids. CDR3: CATRERHEQYF. The CDR3 region has the DNA TGTGCCACCCGAGAACGCCACGAGCAGTACTTC.

V usage is TRBV6-2 or TRBV6-3 and J usage is TRBJ2-5; D ambiguous. Germline V lookup: CDR1 MNHEY, CDR2 SVGEGT. CDR3 length: 15 amino acids. The ends were cut back, 5 bases at V and 3 bases at J, with 16 bases in the middle. CDR3 in DNA: TGTGCCAGCAGTGTACGACCCGACCGAAAAGAGACCCAGTACTTC. Translating it yields CASSVRPDRKETQYF.

On this clonotype itself: The junction differs from germline at one of its ends, possibly a read error. The chain carries TRBV4-1 and TRBJ1-2; D uncertain. The CDR3 extends over 13 amino acids. CDR1 is MGHRA, CDR2 YSYEKL, per germline. In DNA form, the CDR3 reads TGCGCCAGCAGCCAAGACGGAGCCTATGGCTACTCCTTC. This gives the protein CASSQDGAYGYSF.

This clonotype has more than one count but fewer than ten. The chain recombines TRBV4-1 with TRBJ2-3, with 13 bases lining up with TRBD2. Germline values: CDR1 MGHRA, CDR2 YSYEKL. Trimming at V came to 0 bases and at J to 3 bases, leaving 9 bases not matched to a gene. The CDR3 totals 19 residues. The CDR3 nucleotides read TGCGCCAGCAGCCAAGATTGGACTAGCGGGAGTGTCAGAACAGATACGCAGTATTTT. Its protein is CASSQDWTSGSVRTDTQYF.

Note on this clonotype: Since a much larger clone is just one base distant, this may be a read error. This chain joins TRBV30 and TRBJ2-1, with D maybe TRBD2 (5 bases). The V gene's germline CDR1 is GTSNPN and CDR2 SVGIG (reference sequence). This CDR3 is built from 19 residues. CDR3 sequence: CARSVGMGGFGRSYNEQFF. The CDR3 bases are TGTGCCCGGAGTGTAGGAATGGGCGGGTTTGGCAGGTCCTACAATGAGCAGTTCTTC.

About this clonotype: One junction end does not reproduce the germline sequence, and a read error may be involved. CDR3 residues: CSVKECTGRTEAFF. In DNA form, the CDR3 reads TGCAGCGTTAAAGAATGTACAGGGAGGACTGAAGCTTTCTTT. This chain connects TRBV29-1 to TRBJ1-1; TRBD1 is a possible D gene (6 bases). The V gene's germline CDR1 is SQVTM and CDR2 ANQGSEA. This CDR3 region has 14 residues.

This clonotype was counted only a few times. Lacking the conserved final phenylalanine or tryptophan, this CDR3 likely reflects a read error. This sequence joins TRBV4-3 and TRBJ1-2; unclear D gene. Germline V gene data show CDR1 as LGHNA and CDR2 as YSLEER. The CDR3 covers 16 residues. The CDR3 DNA is TGTGCCAGCAGCCAAGAAGGGCGGGGAGGGAACTATGGCTACACCTCC. This gives the protein CASSQEGRGGNYGYTS.

This clonotype was detected only a few times. The chain couples TRBV28 to TRBJ2-1, with 10 bases that match TRBD2. Germline V gene lookup returns CDR1 MDHEN and CDR2 SYDVKM. This CDR3 region has 15 residues. V lost 3 bases to trimming and J lost 7 bases; unmatched junction nucleotides: 6. The CDR3 reads CASSLESGRANEQFF. The CDR3 DNA is TGTGCCAGCAGTTTGGAGAGCGGGAGGGCGAATGAGCAGTTCTTC.

The rearrangement links TRBV5-6 to TRBJ1-1, with 9 bases that match TRBD1. From germline, CDR1 is SGHDT and CDR2 YYEEEE. V lost 0 bases, J lost 5 bases, and 5 bases stayed unmatched. The CDR3 sequence is 15 residues long. This CDR3 reads CASSLGRQGGTEAFF. CDR3 bases: TGTGCCAGCAGCTTGGGAAGACAGGGGGGAACTGAAGCTTTCTTT.

On this clonotype itself: One base away lies a much larger clone, so this may be a sequencing read error. This is likely a read error, given that the CDR3 carries no conserved phenylalanine or tryptophan at its end. The J gene is TRBJ2-7, the V gene TRBV4-2; TRBD1 matches at 8 bases. This CDR3 is 13 amino acids long. Germline trimming cut 4 bases from V and 4 bases from J; bases unmatched to any gene: 3. Per the germline V gene, CDR1 is LGHNA and CDR2 is YNFKEQ. Written as DNA, the CDR3 is TGTGCCAGCAGCCCGGGACAGGTATACGAGCAGTACTTA. Translation gives CASSPGQVYEQYL.

The chain has TRBV12-3 or TRBV12-4 and TRBJ2-6, with unresolved D. This CDR3 is built from 13 residues. V dropped 8 bases and J dropped 0 bases, with 5 bases sitting between them. CDR3 sequence reads: CASLVSGANVLTF. Written as DNA, the CDR3 is TGTGCCAGCCTCGTCTCTGGGGCCAACGTCCTGACTTTC.

This clonotype was detected many times. This chain uses TRBV5-6 with TRBJ2-7, with TRBD2 identical over 14 bases. V was clipped by 4 bases and J by 1 base; unmatched bases: 10. The CDR3 is 18 amino acids. CDR1 and CDR2 (germline): SGHDT, YYEEEE. CDR3 sequence reads: CASSQGLAGVMLSYEQYF. The DNA for the CDR3 is TGTGCCAGCAGCCAGGGACTAGCGGGAGTGATGTTGTCCTACGAGCAGTACTTC.

With respect to this clonotype: Germline and junction disagree at one end, which may indicate a read error. The J gene is TRBJ1-1, the V gene TRBV4-3; tentatively, D is TRBD1 (5 bases). CDR1 is LGHNA, CDR2 YSLEER, per germline. The CDR3 is made up of 15 amino acids. CDR3 nucleotide sequence: TGCGCCAGCAGCCATGGGGTCGGACATCTCGCTGAAGTTTTCTTT. As protein: CASSHGVGHLAEVFF.